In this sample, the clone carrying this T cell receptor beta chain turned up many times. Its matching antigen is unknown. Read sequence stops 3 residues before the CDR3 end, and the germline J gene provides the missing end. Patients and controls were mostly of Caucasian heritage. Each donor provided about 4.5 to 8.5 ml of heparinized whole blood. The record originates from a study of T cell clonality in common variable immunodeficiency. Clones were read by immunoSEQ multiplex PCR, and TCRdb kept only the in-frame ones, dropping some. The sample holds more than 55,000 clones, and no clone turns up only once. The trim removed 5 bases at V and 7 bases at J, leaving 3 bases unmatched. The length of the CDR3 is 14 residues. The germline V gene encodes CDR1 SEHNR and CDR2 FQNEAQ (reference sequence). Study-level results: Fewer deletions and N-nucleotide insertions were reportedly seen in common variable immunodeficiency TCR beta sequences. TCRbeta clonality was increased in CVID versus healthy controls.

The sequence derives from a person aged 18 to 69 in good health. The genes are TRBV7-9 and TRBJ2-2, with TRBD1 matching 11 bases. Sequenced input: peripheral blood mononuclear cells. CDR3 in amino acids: CASSMDRGHGELFF. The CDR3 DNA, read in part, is TGTGCCAGCAGCATGGACAGGGGGCACGGGGAG. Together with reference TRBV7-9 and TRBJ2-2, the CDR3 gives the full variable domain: DTGVSQNPRHKITKRGQNVTFRCDPISEHNRLYWYRQTLGQGPEFLTYFQNEAQLEKSRLLSDRFSAERPKGSFSTLEIQRTEQGDSAMYLCASSMDRGHGELFFGEGSRLTVL.